This T cell receptor beta chain was sequenced for a study of monozygotic twins with cystic fibrosis. General study findings and limits: J usage was most co-twin-similar in 8 of 16 pairs, V in 13. The repertoire was suggested to be naive-dominated, clonality median roughly 0.0089. Unrelated CF individuals shared fewer identical clonotypes than monozygotic CF twins.

The CDR3 is 14 residues long. CDR1 and CDR2 (germline): LNHDA, SQIVND (reference sequence). The V end lost 3 bases, the J end lost 7 bases, and 14 bases lay between the germline ends. Concerning this clone: No antigen is known for it.

The assay was immunoSEQ multiplex PCR, and TCRdb's table has in-frame clones only and misses some. The repertoire consists of roughly 19,000 clones, with 97% occurring once and the leading ten covering roughly 1.8%. The chain carries TRBV19 and TRBJ2-3, with D uncertain. The TCR comes from a woman aged 25-40 years with cystic fibrosis. Sample: blood. The DNA of the CDR3 is TGTGCCAGTAGTATGTCTCGGAATAAAAATACGCAGTATTTT. Translation gives CASSMSRNKNTQYF.